The sequence of this T cell receptor beta chain was determined in a study of blood T cell repertoires in COVID-19. Study overall: Acute-phase and convalescent COVID-19 samples originated in the United States, Italy and Spain. PBMCs, B-cell-depleted T cells, or T cells were the source of the cDNA or gDNA that made up the material.

Original methodology: Nucleated cell counts were estimated from reference gene primer amplification. Profiling relied on immunoSEQ multiplex PCR, and the TCRdb table lists in-frame clones only, not all of them. That table is the source of V, J and clone size, and D and trimming were worked out from the DNA. The sample includes 230,000 or so clones, 80% to 85% of them seen just once. V was clipped by 6 bases and J by 4 bases, with 19 bases between them. Germline-derived CDR1 and CDR2 are SGHRS and YFSETQ. This CDR3 has 15 residues. Sequencing was carried out using peripheral blood. The TCR originated in a man aged 25-45 years with active or convalescent COVID-19. The chain joins TRBV5-1 to TRBJ1-2; possible D gene TRBD1, 6 bases. The CDR3 is CASTSDVTGIYGYTF. CDR3 nucleotide sequence: TGCGCCAGCACCTCCGATGTGACAGGTATCTATGGCTACACCTTC. Together with reference TRBV5-1 and TRBJ1-2, the CDR3 gives the full variable domain: KAGVTQTPRYLIKTRGQQVTLSCSPISGHRSVSWYQQTPGQGLQFLFEYFSETQRNKGNFPGRFSGRQFSNSRSEMNVSTLELGDSALYLCASTSDVTGIYGYTFGSGTRLTVV.